A single count supports the clone carrying this T cell receptor (beta chain). TCRdb re-analysed the 5' RACE reads in MiXCR, keeping a single row per CDR3 protein. The table includes hundreds of thousands of distinct CDR3 sequences, 28% detected once. Germline V gene sequence: CDR1 SGHTA, CDR2 FQGNSA. V lost 5 bases and J 15 bases, leaving 23 bases between the germline ends. This CDR3 has 14 residues. This record comes from a study of T-cell memory formation after mild COVID-19. The V call is TRBV7-2, the J call TRBJ2-4, with D tentatively TRBD1 (5 bases). The TCR comes from an adult woman who had mild COVID-19 (a few samples of this study predate the infection). Cell type and time point are not known. The sequencing sample was made of PBMCs or a T cell subset sorted from them (not recorded which). DNA of the CDR3: TGTGCCAGCAGCACCCTTGGACCTCGACAGCAACTGTACTTC. It codes for CASSTLGPRQQLYF.